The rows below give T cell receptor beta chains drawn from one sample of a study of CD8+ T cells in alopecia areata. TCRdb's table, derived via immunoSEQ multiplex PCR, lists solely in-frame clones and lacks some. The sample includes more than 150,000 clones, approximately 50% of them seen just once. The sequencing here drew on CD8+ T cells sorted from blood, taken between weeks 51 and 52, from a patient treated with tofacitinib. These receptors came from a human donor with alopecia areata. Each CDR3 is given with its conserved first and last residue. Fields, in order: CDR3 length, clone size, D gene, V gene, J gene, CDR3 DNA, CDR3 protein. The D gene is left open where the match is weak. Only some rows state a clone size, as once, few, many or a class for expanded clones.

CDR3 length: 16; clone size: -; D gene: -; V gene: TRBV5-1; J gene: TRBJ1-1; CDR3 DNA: TGCGCCAGCAGCGGTGGGAGGGCAGGTGAGAACACTGAAGCTTTCTTT; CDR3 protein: CASSGGRAGENTEAFF
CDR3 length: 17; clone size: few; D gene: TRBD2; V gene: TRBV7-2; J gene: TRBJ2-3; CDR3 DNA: TGTGCCAGCAGCCCAACTCGGGGTCAGCGGGGGGCAGATACGCAGTATTTT; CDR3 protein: CASSPTRGQRGADTQYF
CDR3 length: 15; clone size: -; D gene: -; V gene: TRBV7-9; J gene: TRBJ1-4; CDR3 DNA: TGTGCCAGCAGCACCACCGAGGTCGCCGGTGAAAAACTGTTTTTT; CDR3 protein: CASSTTEVAGEKLFF
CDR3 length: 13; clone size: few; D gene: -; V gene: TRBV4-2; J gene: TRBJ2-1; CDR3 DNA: TGTGCCAGCAGTCAGTTCCATGGGCGTGAGCAGTTCTTC; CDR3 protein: CASSQFHGREQFF
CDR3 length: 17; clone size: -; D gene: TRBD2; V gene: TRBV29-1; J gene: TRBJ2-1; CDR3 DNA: TGCAGCGTTGAAGGTGCGCTAGCGGGGGGAGCCTACAATGAGCAGTTCTTC; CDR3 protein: CSVEGALAGGAYNEQFF
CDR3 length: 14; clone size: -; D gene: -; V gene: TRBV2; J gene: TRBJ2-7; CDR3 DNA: TGTGCCAGCACCCCGGGGATCACACGTCTCGAGCAGTACTTC; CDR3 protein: CASTPGITRLEQYF
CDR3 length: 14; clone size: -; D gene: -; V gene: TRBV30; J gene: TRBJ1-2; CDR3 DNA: TGTGCCTGGAGTCCCCCGACTGAATTGGGAGGCTACACCTTC; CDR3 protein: CAWSPPTELGGYTF
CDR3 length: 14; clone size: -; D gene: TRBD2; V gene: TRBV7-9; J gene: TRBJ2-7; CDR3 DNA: TGTGCCAGCAGCTTAGGGACTAGTGGCTTCGAGCAGTACTTC; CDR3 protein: CASSLGTSGFEQYF
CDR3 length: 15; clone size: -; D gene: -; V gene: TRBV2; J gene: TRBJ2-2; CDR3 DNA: TGTGCCAGCAGTATCTCGGGGGCGAACACCGGGGAGCTGTTTTTT; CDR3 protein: CASSISGANTGELFF
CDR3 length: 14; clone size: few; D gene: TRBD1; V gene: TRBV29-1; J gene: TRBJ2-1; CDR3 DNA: TGCAGCGTCCATGGACAGGGCTTTACCAATGAGCAGTTCTTC; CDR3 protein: CSVHGQGFTNEQFF
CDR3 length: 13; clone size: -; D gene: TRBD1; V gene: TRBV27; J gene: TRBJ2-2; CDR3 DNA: TGTGCCAGCAGTTTATGGGGACAGGAAGAGCTGTTTTTT; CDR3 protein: CASSLWGQEELFF
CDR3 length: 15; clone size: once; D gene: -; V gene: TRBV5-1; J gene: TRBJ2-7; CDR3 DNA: TGCGCCAGCAGCTTGGTTGGGGGTCGATCCTACGAGCAGTACTTC; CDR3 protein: CASSLVGGRSYEQYF
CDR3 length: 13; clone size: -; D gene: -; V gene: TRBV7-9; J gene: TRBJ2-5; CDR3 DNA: TGTGCCAGCAGCTTAGTGACCACGGAGACCCAGTACTTC; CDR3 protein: CASSLVTTETQYF
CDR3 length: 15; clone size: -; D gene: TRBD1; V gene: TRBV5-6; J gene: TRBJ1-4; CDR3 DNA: TGTGCCAGCAGCTTTATGACAGGGCGGAGAGAAAAACTGTTTTTT; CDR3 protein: CASSFMTGRREKLFF
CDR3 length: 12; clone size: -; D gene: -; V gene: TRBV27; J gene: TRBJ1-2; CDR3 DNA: TGTGCCAGCAGTTTAGGGGGTCATGGCTACACCTTC; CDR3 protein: CASSLGGHGYTF
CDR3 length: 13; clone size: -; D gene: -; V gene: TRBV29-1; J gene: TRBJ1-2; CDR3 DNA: TGCAGCGTTGAAAGCTCGACAGACTATGGCTACACCTTC; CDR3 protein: CSVESSTDYGYTF
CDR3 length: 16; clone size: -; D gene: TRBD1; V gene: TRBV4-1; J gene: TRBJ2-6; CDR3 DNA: TGCGCCAGCAGCCAGGACAGGGGAACTGGGGCCAACGTCCTGACTTTC; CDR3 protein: CASSQDRGTGANVLTF
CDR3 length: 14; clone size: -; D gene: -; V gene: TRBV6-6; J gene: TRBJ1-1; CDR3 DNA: TGTGCCAGCAGCCTAGACAGTTTTCGGACTGAAGCTTTCTTT; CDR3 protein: CASSLDSFRTEAFF
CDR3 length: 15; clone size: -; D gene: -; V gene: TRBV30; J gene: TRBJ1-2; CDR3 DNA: TGTGCCTGGAGTGTAGGACTAGGCATCGACTATGGCTACACCTTC; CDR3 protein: CAWSVGLGIDYGYTF
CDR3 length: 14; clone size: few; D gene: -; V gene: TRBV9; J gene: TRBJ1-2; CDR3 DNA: TGTGCCAGCAGCGTAGACCACAGAACCTATGGCTACACCTTC; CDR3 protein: CASSVDHRTYGYTF
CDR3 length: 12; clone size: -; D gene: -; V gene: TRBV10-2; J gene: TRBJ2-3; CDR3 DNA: TGCGCCAGCAGTCCCCAGGAAGATACGCAGTATTTT; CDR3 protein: CASSPQEDTQYF
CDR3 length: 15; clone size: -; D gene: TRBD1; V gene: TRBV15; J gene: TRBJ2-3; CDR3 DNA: TGTGCCACCACCGAAGGGACAGGCCGCACAGATACGCAGTATTTT; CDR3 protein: CATTEGTGRTDTQYF
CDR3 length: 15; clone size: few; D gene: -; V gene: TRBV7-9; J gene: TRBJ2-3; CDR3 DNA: TGTGCCAGCAGCTTAGCGGACCAGGCCACAGATACGCAGTATTTT; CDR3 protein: CASSLADQATDTQYF
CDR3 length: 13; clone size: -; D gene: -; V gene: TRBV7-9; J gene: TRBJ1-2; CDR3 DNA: TGTGCCAGCAGCATAACAGGGAACTATGGCTACACCTTC; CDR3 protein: CASSITGNYGYTF
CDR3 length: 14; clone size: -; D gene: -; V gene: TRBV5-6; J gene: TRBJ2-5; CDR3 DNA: TGTGCCAGCAGCTTCAGAGACAGTCAAGAGACCCAGTACTTC; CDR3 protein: CASSFRDSQETQYF
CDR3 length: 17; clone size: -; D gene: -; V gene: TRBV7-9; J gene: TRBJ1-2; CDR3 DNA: TGTGCCAGCAGCCGGGTAGGGGACCCACAAGCTAACTATGGCTACACCTTC; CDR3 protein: CASSRVGDPQANYGYTF
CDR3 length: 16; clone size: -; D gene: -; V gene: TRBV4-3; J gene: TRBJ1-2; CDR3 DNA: TGCGCCAGCAGCCAAGATCCTGTCGGGGGAGACTATGGCTACACCTTC; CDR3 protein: CASSQDPVGGDYGYTF
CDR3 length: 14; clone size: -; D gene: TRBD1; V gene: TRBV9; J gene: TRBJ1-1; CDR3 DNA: TGTGCCAGCAGCTACGGGACAGAGCGGACTGAAGCTTTCTTT; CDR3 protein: CASSYGTERTEAFF
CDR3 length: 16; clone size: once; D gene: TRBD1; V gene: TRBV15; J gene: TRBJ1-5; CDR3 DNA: TGTGCCACCAGCAGAGATACAGGGGTATGGGATCAGCCCCAGCATTTT; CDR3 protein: CATSRDTGVWDQPQHF
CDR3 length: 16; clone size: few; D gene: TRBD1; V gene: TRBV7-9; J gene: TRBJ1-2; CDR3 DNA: TGTGCCAGCAGCGTTACTGGACAGGTCCCTTTAATAGGCTACACCTTC; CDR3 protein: CASSVTGQVPLIGYTF
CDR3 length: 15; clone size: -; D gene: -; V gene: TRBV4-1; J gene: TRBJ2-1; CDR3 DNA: TGCGCCAGCAGCCAAAGCCCCACAGGGCGGAATGAGCAGTTCTTC; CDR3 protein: CASSQSPTGRNEQFF
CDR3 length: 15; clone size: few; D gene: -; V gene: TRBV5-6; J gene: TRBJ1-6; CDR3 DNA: TGTGCCAGCAGCTTTCTCGGAGGGGAGAATTCACCCCTCCACTTT; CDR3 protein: CASSFLGGENSPLHF
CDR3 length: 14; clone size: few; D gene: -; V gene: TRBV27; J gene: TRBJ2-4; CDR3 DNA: TGTGCCAGCAGTTACCACAGGGTTTTCGGCATTCAGTACTTC; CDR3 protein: CASSYHRVFGIQYF
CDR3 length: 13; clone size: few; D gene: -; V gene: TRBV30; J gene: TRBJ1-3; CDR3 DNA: TGTGCCTGGAGTACCGGGGGTGGGTACACCATATATTTT; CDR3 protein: CAWSTGGGYTIYF
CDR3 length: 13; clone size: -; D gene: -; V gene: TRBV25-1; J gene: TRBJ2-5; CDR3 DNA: TGTGCCAGCCACCGGGACGAGGGAGAGACCCAGTACTTC; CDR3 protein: CASHRDEGETQYF
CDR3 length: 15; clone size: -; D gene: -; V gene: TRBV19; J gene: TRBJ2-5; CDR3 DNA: TGTGCCAGTAGTATTGGAATTTGGGGGTCAGAGACCCAGTACTTC; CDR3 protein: CASSIGIWGSETQYF
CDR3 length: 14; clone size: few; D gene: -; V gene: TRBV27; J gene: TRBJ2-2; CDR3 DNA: TGTGCCAGCAGTTTAACAGTAAACACCGGGGAGCTGTTTTTT; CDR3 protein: CASSLTVNTGELFF
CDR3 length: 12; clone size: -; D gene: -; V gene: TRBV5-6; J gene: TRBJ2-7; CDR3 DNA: TGTGCCAGCAGCATACAGGTTGGTGTGCAGTACTTC; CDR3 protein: CASSIQVGVQYF
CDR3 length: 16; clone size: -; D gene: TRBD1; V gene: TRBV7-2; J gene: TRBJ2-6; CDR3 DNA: TGTGCCCGCGCAGGACAGGGGTTCTCTGGGGCCAACGTCCTGACTTTC; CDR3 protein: CARAGQGFSGANVLTF
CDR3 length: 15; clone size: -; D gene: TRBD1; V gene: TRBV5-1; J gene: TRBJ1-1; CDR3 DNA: TGCGCCAGCAGCCTGGGACAGGGAGTGAACACTGAAGCTTTCTTT; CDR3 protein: CASSLGQGVNTEAFF
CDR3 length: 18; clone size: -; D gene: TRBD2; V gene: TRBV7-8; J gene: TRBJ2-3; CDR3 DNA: TGTGCCAGCAGACTGGAGAGGCTAGCGGGGGGGCCGGGAGATACGCAGTATTTT; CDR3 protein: CASRLERLAGGPGDTQYF
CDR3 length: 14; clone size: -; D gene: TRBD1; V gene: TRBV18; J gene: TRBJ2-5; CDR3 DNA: TGTGCCAGCTCACGAGGACAGGACCAAGAGACCCAGTACTTC; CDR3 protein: CASSRGQDQETQYF
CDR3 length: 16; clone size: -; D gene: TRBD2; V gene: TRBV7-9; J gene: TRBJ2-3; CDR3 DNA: TGTGCCAGCAGCTTAGCGGCGGGGGGGCCCCTCGATACGCAGTATTTT; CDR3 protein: CASSLAAGGPLDTQYF
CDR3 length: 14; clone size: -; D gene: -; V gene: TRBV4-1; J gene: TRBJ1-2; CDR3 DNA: TGCGCCAGCAGCCAACGGGCGGCACAGGATGGCTACACCTTC; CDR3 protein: CASSQRAAQDGYTF
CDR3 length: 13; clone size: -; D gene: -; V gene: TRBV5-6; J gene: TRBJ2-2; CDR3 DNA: TGTGCCAGCAGCTTGGTCGGGCCCGGGGAGCTGTTTTTT; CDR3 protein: CASSLVGPGELFF
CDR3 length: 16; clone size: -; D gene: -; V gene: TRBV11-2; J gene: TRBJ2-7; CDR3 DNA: TGTGCCAGCAGCCCAGGAGGATGGGAGCAGTCCTACGAGCAGTACTTC; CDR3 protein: CASSPGGWEQSYEQYF
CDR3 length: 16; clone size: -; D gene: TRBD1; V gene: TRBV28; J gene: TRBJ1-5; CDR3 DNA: TGTGCCAGCAGTTTGACAGGGATGAACGGCAATCAGCCCCAGCATTTT; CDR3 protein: CASSLTGMNGNQPQHF
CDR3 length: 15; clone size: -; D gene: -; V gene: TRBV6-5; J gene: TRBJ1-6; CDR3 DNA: TGTGCCAGCAGTTACTCGACAGGACATAATTCACCCCTCCACTTT; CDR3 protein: CASSYSTGHNSPLHF
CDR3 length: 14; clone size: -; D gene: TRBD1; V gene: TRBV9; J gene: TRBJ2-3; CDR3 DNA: TGTGCCAGCAGCGTTAAGGGGGCTACCGATACGCAGTATTTT; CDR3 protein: CASSVKGATDTQYF
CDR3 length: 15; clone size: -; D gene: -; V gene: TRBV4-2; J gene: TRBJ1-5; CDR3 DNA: TGTGCCAGCAGCCTCACGGGGGATGGCAATCAGCCCCAGCATTTT; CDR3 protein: CASSLTGDGNQPQHF
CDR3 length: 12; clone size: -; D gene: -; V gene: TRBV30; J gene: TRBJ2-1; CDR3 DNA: TGTGCCTGGAGTCCCCGAGGCCTCGAGGAGTTCTTC; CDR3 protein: CAWSPRGLEEFF
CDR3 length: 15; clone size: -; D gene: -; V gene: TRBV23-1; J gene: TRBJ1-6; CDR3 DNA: TGCGCCAGCAGTCAGGGACCCACGAGGAATTCACCCCTCCACTTT; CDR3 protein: CASSQGPTRNSPLHF
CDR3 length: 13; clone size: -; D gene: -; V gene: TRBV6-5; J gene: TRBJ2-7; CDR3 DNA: TGTGCCAGCAGTCTACTAGAATCAGTCGAGCAGTACTTC; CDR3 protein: CASSLLESVEQYF
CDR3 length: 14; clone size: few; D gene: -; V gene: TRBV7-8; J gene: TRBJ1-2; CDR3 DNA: TGTGCCAGCAGCTTAGTCGGGGAAGCGGGCGGCTACACCTTC; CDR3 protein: CASSLVGEAGGYTF